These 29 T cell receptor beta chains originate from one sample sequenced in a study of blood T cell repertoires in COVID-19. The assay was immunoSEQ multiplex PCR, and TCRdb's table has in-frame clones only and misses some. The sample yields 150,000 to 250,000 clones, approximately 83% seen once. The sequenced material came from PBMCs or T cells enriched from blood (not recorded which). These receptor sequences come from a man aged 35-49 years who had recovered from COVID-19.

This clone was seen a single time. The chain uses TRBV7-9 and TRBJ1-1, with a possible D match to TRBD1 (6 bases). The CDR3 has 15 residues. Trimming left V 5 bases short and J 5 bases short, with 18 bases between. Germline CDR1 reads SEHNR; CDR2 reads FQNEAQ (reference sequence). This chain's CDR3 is CASSAFGGGGTEAFF. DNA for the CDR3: TGTGCCAGCAGCGCATTTGGGGGCGGTGGTACTGAAGCTTTCTTT. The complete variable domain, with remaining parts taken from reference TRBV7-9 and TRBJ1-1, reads DTGVSQNPRHKITKRGQNVTFRCDPISEHNRLYWYRQTLGQGPEFLTYFQNEAQLEKSRLLSDRFSAERPKGSFSTLEIQRTEQGDSAMYLCASSAFGGGGTEAFFGQGTRLTVV.

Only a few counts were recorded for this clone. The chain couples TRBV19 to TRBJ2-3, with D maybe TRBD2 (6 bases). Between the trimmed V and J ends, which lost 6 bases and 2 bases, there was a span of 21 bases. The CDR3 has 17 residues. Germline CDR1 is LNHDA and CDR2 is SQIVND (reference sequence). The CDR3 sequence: CASSHRAPGSLTDTQYF. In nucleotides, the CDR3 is TGTGCCAGTAGCCATCGCGCCCCCGGGAGCCTCACAGATACGCAGTATTTT. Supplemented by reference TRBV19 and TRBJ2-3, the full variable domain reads DGGITQSPKYLFRKEGQNVTLSCEQNLNHDAMYWYRQDPGQGLRLIYYSQIVNDFQKGDIAEGYSVSREKKESFPLTVTSAQKNPTAFYLCASSHRAPGSLTDTQYFGPGTRLTVL.

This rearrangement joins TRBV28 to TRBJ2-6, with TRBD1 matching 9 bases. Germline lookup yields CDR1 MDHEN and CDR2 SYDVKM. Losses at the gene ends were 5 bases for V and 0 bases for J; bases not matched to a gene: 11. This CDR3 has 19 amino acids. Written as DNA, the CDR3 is TGTGCCAGCAGTGTCCGGGACAGGGCGATGATCTCTGGGGCCAACGTCCTGACTTTC. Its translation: CASSVRDRAMISGANVLTF. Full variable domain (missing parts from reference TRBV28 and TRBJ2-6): DVKVTQSSRYLVKRTGEKVFLECVQDMDHENMFWYRQDPGLGLRLIYFSYDVKMKEKGDIPEGYSVSREKKERFSLILESASTNQTSMYLCASSVRDRAMISGANVLTFGAGSRLTVL.

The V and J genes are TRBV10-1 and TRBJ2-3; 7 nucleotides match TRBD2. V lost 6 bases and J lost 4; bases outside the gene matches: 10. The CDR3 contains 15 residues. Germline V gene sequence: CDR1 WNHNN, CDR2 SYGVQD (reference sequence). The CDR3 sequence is CASSEGTKRADTQYF. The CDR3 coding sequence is TGCGCCAGCAGCGAAGGGACTAAACGGGCAGATACGCAGTATTTT.

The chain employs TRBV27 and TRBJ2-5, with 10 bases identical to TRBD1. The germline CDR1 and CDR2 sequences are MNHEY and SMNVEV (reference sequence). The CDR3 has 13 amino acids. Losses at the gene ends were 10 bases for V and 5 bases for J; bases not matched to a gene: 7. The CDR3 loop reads CATRDRGTETQYF. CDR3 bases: TGTGCCACCAGGGACAGGGGAACGGAGACCCAGTACTTC.

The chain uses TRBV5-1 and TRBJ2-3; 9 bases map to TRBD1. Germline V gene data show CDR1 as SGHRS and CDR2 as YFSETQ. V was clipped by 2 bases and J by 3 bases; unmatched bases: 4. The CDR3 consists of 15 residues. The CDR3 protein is CASSFGDRETDTQYF. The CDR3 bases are TGCGCCAGCAGCTTTGGGGACAGGGAGACAGATACGCAGTATTTT.

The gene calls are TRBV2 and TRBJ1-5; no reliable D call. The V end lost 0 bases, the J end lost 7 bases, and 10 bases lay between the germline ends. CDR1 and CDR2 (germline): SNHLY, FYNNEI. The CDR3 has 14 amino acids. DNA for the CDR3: TGTGCCAGCAGTGAAGCCCTTCGAGGGCAGCCCCAGCATTTT. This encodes CASSEALRGQPQHF.

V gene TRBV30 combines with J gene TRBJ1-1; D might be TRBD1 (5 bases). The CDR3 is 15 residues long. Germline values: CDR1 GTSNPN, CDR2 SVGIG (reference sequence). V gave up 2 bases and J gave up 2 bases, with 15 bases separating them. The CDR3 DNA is TGTGCCTGGAGTTCAGGGAGGGTAGGAAACACTGAAGCTTTCTTT. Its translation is CAWSSGRVGNTEAFF.

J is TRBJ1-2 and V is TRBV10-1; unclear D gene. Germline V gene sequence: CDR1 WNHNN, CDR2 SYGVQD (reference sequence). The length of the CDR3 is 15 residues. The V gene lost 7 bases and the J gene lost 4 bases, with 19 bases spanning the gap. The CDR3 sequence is CASNNKEGRLYGYTF. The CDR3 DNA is TGCGCCAGCAATAATAAAGAGGGCAGGCTCTATGGCTACACCTTC.

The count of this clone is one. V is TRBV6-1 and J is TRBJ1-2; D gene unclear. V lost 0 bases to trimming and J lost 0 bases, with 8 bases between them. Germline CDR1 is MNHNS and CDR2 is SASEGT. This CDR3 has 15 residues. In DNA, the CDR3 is TGTGCCAGCAGTGAAGCCCACAGTACTAACTATGGCTACACCTTC. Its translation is CASSEAHSTNYGYTF.

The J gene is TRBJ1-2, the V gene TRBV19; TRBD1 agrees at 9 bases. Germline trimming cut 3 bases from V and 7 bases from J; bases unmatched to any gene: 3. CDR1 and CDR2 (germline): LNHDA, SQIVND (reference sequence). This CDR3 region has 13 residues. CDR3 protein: CASSITGGSGYTF. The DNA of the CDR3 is TGTGCCAGTAGTATCACAGGGGGCTCTGGCTACACCTTC.

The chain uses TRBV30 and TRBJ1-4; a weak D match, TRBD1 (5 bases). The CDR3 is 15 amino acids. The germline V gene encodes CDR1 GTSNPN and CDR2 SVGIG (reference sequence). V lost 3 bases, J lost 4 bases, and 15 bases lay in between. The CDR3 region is CAWRPLGGINEKLFF. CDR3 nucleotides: TGTGCCTGGAGACCCCTGGGGGGTATTAATGAAAAACTGTTTTTT.

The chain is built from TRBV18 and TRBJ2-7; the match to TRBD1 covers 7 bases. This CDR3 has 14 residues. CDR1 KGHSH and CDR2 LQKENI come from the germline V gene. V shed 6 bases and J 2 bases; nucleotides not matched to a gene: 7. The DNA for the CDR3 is TGTGCCAGCTCTCGGGACAGAGAGACCTACGAGCAGTACTTC. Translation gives CASSRDRETYEQYF.

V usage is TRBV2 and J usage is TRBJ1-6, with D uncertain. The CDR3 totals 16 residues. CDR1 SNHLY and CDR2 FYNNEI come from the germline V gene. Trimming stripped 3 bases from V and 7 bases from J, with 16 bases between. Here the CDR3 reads CASSERGTTGNSPLHF. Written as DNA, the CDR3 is TGTGCCAGCAGTGAGCGCGGCACTACGGGGAATTCACCCCTCCACTTT.

The CDR3 nucleotides are TGCGCCAGCAGCTTGGACCCGCGGACAGGGGCTTCACCCCTCCACTTT. Translated: CASSLDPRTGASPLHF. The chain uses TRBV5-1 and TRBJ1-6; 9 bases align to TRBD1. The germline V gene has CDR1 SGHRS and CDR2 YFSETQ. The V and J ends lost 0 bases and 9 bases, in that order; junction bases with no gene match: 7. The CDR3 loop spans 16 amino acids.

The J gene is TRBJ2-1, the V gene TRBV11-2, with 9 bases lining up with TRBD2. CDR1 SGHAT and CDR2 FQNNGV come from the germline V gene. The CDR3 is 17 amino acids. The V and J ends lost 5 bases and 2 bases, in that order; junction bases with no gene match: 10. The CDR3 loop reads CASSPLGAGGPYNEQFF. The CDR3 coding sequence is TGTGCCAGCAGCCCACTGGGGGCGGGGGGGCCCTACAATGAGCAGTTCTTC.

CDR3 DNA sequence: TGTGCCAGCAGTTTAGGGACAGGAGGCGGCTACACCTTC. This encodes CASSLGTGGGYTF. The chain has TRBV28 and TRBJ1-2; 8 bases line up with TRBD1. Germline V gene lookup returns CDR1 MDHEN and CDR2 SYDVKM. CDR3 size: 13 residues. With 2 bases clipped from V and 8 bases from J, the junction kept 4 bases outside the gene matches.

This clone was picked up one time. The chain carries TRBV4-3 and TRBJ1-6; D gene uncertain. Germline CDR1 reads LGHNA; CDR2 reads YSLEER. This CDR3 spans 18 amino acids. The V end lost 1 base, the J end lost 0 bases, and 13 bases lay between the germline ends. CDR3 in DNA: TGCGCCAGCAGCCAAGGGGCGTCACCGATCTCCTATAATTCACCCCTCCACTTT. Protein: CASSQGASPISYNSPLHF.

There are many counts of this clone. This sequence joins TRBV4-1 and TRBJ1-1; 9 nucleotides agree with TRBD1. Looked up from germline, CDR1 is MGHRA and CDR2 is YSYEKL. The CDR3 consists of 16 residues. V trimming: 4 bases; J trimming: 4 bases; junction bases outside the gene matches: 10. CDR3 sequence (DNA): TGCGCCAGCAGCCCGCCTGGACAGGGGATAGGCACTGAAGCTTTCTTT. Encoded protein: CASSPPGQGIGTEAFF.

CDR3 sequence reads: CASSLATEDGYTF. In DNA, the CDR3 is TGCGCCAGCAGCTTGGCCACGGAGGATGGCTACACCTTC. This chain connects TRBV5-1 to TRBJ1-2; D is undetermined. Trimming removed 0 bases at V and 6 bases at J, with 9 bases between. Germline-derived CDR1 and CDR2 are SGHRS and YFSETQ. The CDR3 has 13 residues.

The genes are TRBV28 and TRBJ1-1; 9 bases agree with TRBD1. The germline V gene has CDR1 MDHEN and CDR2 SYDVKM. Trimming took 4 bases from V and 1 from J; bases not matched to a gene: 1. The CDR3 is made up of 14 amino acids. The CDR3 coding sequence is TGTGCCAGCAGTTCGGGACAGGGGAACACTGAAGCTTTCTTT. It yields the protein CASSSGQGNTEAFF.

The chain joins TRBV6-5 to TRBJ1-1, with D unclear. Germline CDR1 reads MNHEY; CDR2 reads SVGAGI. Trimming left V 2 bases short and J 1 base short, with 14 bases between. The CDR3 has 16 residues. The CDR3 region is CASSYTHVGRNTEAFF. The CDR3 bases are TGTGCCAGCAGTTACACGCACGTAGGGAGGAACACTGAAGCTTTCTTT.

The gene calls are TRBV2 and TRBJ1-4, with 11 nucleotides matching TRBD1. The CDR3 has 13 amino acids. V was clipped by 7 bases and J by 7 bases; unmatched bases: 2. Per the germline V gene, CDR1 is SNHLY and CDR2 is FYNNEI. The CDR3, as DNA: TGTGCCAGCAACGGACAGGGGGCTGAAAAACTGTTTTTT. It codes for CASNGQGAEKLFF.

CDR3: CASHGGGGQPQHF. CDR3 DNA: TGTGCCAGCCACGGGGGGGGCGGGCAGCCCCAGCATTTT. V usage is TRBV28 and J usage is TRBJ1-5; tentative D call: TRBD1 (6 bases). The ends were cut back, 8 bases at V and 7 bases at J, with 15 bases in the middle. CDR3 length: 13 amino acids. Germline-derived CDR1 and CDR2 are MDHEN and SYDVKM. Filled out from reference TRBV28 and TRBJ1-5, the complete variable domain reads DVKVTQSSRYLVKRTGEKVFLECVQDMDHENMFWYRQDPGLGLRLIYFSYDVKMKEKGDIPEGYSVSREKKERFSLILESASTNQTSMYLCASHGGGGQPQHFGDGTRLSIL.

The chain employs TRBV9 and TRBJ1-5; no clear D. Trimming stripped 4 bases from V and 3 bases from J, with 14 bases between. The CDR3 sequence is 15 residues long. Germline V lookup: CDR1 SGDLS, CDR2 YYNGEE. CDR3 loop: CASSLQPDFNQPQHF. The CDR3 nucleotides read TGTGCCAGCAGCCTTCAACCTGACTTCAATCAGCCCCAGCATTTT.

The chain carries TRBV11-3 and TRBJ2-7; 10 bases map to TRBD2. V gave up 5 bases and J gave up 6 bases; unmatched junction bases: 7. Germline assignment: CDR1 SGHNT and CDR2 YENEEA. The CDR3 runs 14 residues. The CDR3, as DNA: TGTGCCAGCAGCCTCAGCGGGGGGGCGGGCGAGCAGTACTTC. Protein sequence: CASSLSGGAGEQYF.

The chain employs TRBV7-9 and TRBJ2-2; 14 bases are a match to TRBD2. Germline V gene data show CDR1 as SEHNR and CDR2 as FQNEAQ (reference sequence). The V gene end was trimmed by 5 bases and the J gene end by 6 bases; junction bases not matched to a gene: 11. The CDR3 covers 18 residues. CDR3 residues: CASSTRTSGGFFPGELFF. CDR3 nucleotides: TGTGCCAGCAGCACCCGGACTAGCGGGGGGTTCTTCCCCGGGGAGCTGTTTTTT.

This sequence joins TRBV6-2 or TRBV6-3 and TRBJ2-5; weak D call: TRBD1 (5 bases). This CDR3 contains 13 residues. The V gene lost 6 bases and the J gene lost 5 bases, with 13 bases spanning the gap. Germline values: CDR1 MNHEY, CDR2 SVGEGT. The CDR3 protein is CASSPQDRETQYF. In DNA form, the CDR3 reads TGTGCCAGCAGCCCACAGGATCGGGAGACCCAGTACTTC.

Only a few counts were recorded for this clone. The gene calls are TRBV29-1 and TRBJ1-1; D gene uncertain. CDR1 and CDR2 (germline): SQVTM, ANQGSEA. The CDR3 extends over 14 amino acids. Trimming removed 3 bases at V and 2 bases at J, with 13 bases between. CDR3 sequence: CSVDSPGLNTEAFF. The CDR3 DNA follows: TGCAGCGTTGACTCCCCAGGCCTTAACACTGAAGCTTTCTTT.